One sample yielded the 12 T cell receptor beta chains listed below, sequenced in a study of shared clonotypes between healthy human individuals. Generated by immunoSEQ multiplex PCR, the TCRdb table keeps only in-frame clones and is missing some. Among 2 million to 2.5 million clones listed, 95% were seen once. The source material was naive CD4+ T cells sorted from blood. Subset reported: CD45RA+ positively selected. The receptors derive from a man younger than 30 in good health.

This clone was observed once. This same CDR3 is encoded by further DNA sequences in the sample. This chain uses TRBV7-2 with TRBJ2-7, with 8 bases identical to TRBD1. V was clipped by 3 bases and J by 4 bases; unmatched bases: 5. Germline V gives CDR1 SGHTA, CDR2 FQGNSA. CDR3 length: 14 residues. CDR3 sequence (DNA): TGTGCCAGCAGCTTGGCCGGGACAGGTTACGAGCAGTACTTC. This gives the protein CASSLAGTGYEQYF.

The chain uses TRBV6-5 and TRBJ1-2; D not certain. This CDR3 is 15 amino acids long. Deletions cut 5 bases from V and 0 bases from J, with 13 bases between. CDR1 is MNHEY and CDR2 is SVGAGI in the germline V gene. The CDR3 here is CASSKRGSSNYGYTF. The CDR3 region has the DNA TGTGCCAGCAGTAAACGAGGTAGCTCTAACTATGGCTACACCTTC.

The chain employs TRBV28 and TRBJ2-7, with TRBD1 matching 10 bases. V lost 0 bases, J lost 4 bases, and 6 bases stayed unmatched. Germline CDR1 and CDR2: MDHEN and SYDVKM. CDR3 length: 16 residues. The CDR3: CASSLWVGQGEYEQYF. The CDR3 DNA follows: TGTGCCAGCAGTTTATGGGTAGGACAGGGGGAGTACGAGCAGTACTTC.

The chain employs TRBV6-6 and TRBJ2-3; D gene uncertain. The V end lost 5 bases, the J end lost 4 bases, and 10 bases lay between the germline ends. This CDR3 is built from 13 residues. Germline V gene sequence: CDR1 MNHNY, CDR2 SVGAGI (reference sequence). The CDR3 protein is CASSRDLPDTQYF. Written as DNA, the CDR3 is TGTGCCAGCAGTCGTGACCTACCAGATACGCAGTATTTT.

The J gene is TRBJ2-2, the V gene TRBV6-5; D is undetermined. Per the germline V gene, CDR1 is MNHEY and CDR2 is SVGAGI. The CDR3 spans 13 residues. V lost 6 bases to trimming and J lost 6 bases, with 11 bases between them. The CDR3: CASRSRRSGELFF. In DNA form, the CDR3 reads TGTGCCAGCAGATCCCGTCGGTCCGGGGAGCTGTTTTTT.

The CDR3, as DNA: TGTGCCAGCAGCTTAGGGACAGGGGACCTCCGCAATCAGCCCCAGCATTTT. This encodes CASSLGTGDLRNQPQHF. The chain couples TRBV7-9 to TRBJ1-5, with 9 bases aligning to TRBD1. Germline V gene data show CDR1 as SEHNR and CDR2 as FQNEAQ (reference sequence). This CDR3 has 17 residues. Unmatched junction bases numbered 6, after V lost 1 base and J lost 2 bases.

This chain connects TRBV19 to TRBJ1-5, with a tentative D call TRBD1 (5 bases). The V end lost 2 bases, the J end lost 3 bases, and 8 bases lay between the germline ends. CDR3 length: 14 amino acids. Germline loops: CDR1 LNHDA, CDR2 SQIVND (reference sequence). The CDR3 sequence is CASSIQGTNQPQHF. The CDR3 DNA reads as TGTGCCAGTAGTATACAGGGTACCAATCAGCCCCAGCATTTT.

The chain is built from TRBV10-3 and TRBJ2-1; 10 positions agree with TRBD2. This CDR3 is 15 amino acids long. Unmatched junction bases numbered 9, after V lost 5 bases and J lost 8 bases. The germline CDR1 and CDR2 sequences are ENHRY and SYGVKD. The CDR3 loop reads CAISPLAGDLDEQFF. In DNA form, the CDR3 reads TGTGCCATCAGTCCCCTAGCGGGAGATCTCGATGAGCAGTTCTTC.

V and J are TRBV29-1 and TRBJ1-2, with unresolved D. V was clipped by 1 base and J by 10 bases, with 16 bases between them. This CDR3 has 13 residues. Germline V gene lookup returns CDR1 SQVTM and CDR2 ANQGSEA. As DNA, the CDR3 is TGCAGCGTTGAAGTTAGCGACGGGCGACACTACACCTTC. It is translated as CSVEVSDGRHYTF.

The chain is built from TRBV6-4 and TRBJ1-2; D gene unclear. CDR1 is MRHNA, CDR2 SNTAGT, per germline. Trimming shortened V by 6 bases and J by 4 bases, and 15 bases separated the two germline ends. The CDR3 extends over 14 amino acids. CDR3 nucleotide sequence: TGTGCCAGCAGCCCGGCTGCCGGTAGCTATGGCTACACCTTC. Its protein product is CASSPAAGSYGYTF.

J is TRBJ1-6 and V is TRBV23-1; TRBD1 agrees at 9 bases. TRBV23-1 is assigned to the ORF class and has an uncertain function. V dropped 4 bases and J dropped 6; count of bases not matched to a gene: 7. The CDR3 covers 16 residues. The CDR3 bases are TGCGCCAGCAGTCTTTCACCGGGACAGGGTAATTCACCCCTCCACTTT. Encoded protein: CASSLSPGQGNSPLHF.

Notes on this clone: This same CDR3 is encoded by further DNA sequences in the sample. The chain combines TRBV7-9 with TRBJ2-7, with TRBD2 matching 13 bases. CDR1 and CDR2 from the germline V gene are SEHNR and FQNEAQ (reference sequence). There are 15 residues in the CDR3. V was pared by 6 bases and J by 2 bases, with 4 bases of the junction left unmatched. This CDR3 is CASSPGLAGAYEQYF. The CDR3 bases are TGTGCCAGCAGTCCAGGACTAGCGGGAGCCTACGAGCAGTACTTC.